What follows is one TCR beta chain and its context. Its matching antigen is unknown. Time point described: baseline pretreatment blood. The treatment here: 15 Gy SBRT to primary tumor, nephrectomy 4 weeks later. Assay: immunoSEQ multiplex PCR; the TCRdb copy retains only in-frame clones and omits some. Among 150,000 or so clones listed, roughly 90% were seen once. The data are from a study of radiation and T cells in renal cell carcinoma. Study observations and caveats: From baseline, blood top tumor clonotypes peaked at 2 weeks post-radiation.

In germline, CDR1 is LGHNA, CDR2 YNFKEQ. V was clipped by 4 bases and J by 1 base, with 9 bases between them. CDR3 length equals 14 residues. Sequencing was performed on blood, taken from a patient whose treatment included radiotherapy and nephrectomy. The genes are TRBV4-2 and TRBJ2-3, with a tentative D call TRBD1 (6 bases). The receptor's source is a woman in her fifties or sixties with renal cell carcinoma. As DNA, the CDR3 is TGTGCCAGCAGCCCCCGACAGGGCACAGATACGCAGTATTTT. Amino acids: CASSPRQGTDTQYF.